Presented here are 7 T cell receptor beta chains from one specimen sequenced in a study of regulatory T cells in long-lasting Graves disease. This sample's time point: newly diagnosed GD, antithyroid drugs for less than 3 months. Scientists built the TCR library using RNA that was extracted from PBMCs. Sequencing libraries for TCR beta were prepared with iRepertoire HTBI primers and Arm-PCR of CDR3 regions. Using its own MiXCR run on the multiplex PCR reads, TCRdb lists one record per CDR3 protein. Of 350,000 to 500,000 distinct CDR3 sequences in the sample, 12% to 15% were seen once. This sample also appeared in a second study, on T cells in Graves' hyperthyroidism and ophthalmopathy.

The sequencing used peripheral blood mononuclear cells (PBMCs), collected at new diagnosis, from a patient treated with antithyroid drugs. These receptor sequences come from a woman between 50 and 59 years old with Graves disease.

V and J are TRBV5-6 and TRBJ2-7; 8 positions agree with TRBD1. The CDR3 loop spans 15 amino acids. The germline gives CDR1 SGHDT, CDR2 YYEEEE. J lost 2 bases, V lost 4 bases, and 8 bases had no gene match. Written as DNA, the CDR3 is TGTGCCAGCAGCCTGCCCGGGACAGGCCCCTACGAGCAGTACTTC. This gives the protein CASSLPGTGPYEQYF.

This clonotype was seen more than once but under ten times. V usage is TRBV5-1 and J usage is TRBJ1-1; D uncertain. The CDR3 length is 12 residues. The V gene's germline CDR1 is SGHRS and CDR2 YFSETQ. Trimming left V 6 bases short and J 1 base short, with 7 bases between. The CDR3 here is CASNDGNTEAFF. The DNA for the CDR3 is TGCGCCAGCAACGACGGGAACACTGAAGCTTTCTTT.

This clonotype was observed a handful of times. CDR3: CASSLLAGSMADEQFF. The CDR3, as DNA: TGTGCCAGCAGCTTACTGGCCGGGAGCATGGCCGATGAGCAGTTCTTC. V is TRBV7-9 and J is TRBJ2-1; TRBD2 might be the D (6 bases). With 2 bases removed from V and 8 bases from J, the gap between germline ends came to 19 bases. The CDR3 is 16 residues long. Germline CDR1 and CDR2: SEHNR and FQNEAQ (reference sequence).

V gene TRBV4-1 combines with J gene TRBJ2-7, with 9 bases that match TRBD2. CDR1 is MGHRA and CDR2 is YSYEKL in the germline V gene. V was clipped by 2 bases and J by 7 bases; unmatched bases: 12. The CDR3 consists of 16 residues. The CDR3 DNA reads TGCGCCAGCAGCCAAAATGGGGGACTAGCACCTCGAGAGCAGTACTTC. This translates into CASSQNGGLAPREQYF.

This clonotype was observed at least ten times. The chain couples TRBV12-3 or TRBV12-4 to TRBJ2-3, with 11 positions matching TRBD1. Trimming at V came to 5 bases and at J to 4 bases, leaving 5 bases not matched to a gene. This CDR3 is 15 amino acids long. The CDR3 bases are TGTGCCAGCAGTGAGGGACAGGGGGTCCCAGATACGCAGTATTTT. This encodes CASSEGQGVPDTQYF.

The chain combines TRBV9 with TRBJ2-7; 8 nucleotides agree with TRBD2. With 0 bases clipped from V and 2 bases from J, the junction kept 7 bases outside the gene matches. Germline V gene data show CDR1 as SGDLS and CDR2 as YYNGEE. This CDR3 is built from 16 residues. CDR3 coding DNA: TGTGCCAGCAGCGTAGCTCCCGGACTAGCTACCTACGAGCAGTACTTC. It codes for CASSVAPGLATYEQYF.

This clonotype was seen at least ten times. In nucleotides, the CDR3 is TGCGCCAGCGGCACCCAGCTAGGTAACACTGAAGCTTTCTTT. This gives the protein CASGTQLGNTEAFF. The V gene is TRBV5-1, the J gene TRBJ1-1; D unclear. Germline-derived CDR1 and CDR2 are SGHRS and YFSETQ. The CDR3 totals 14 residues. V was pared by 7 bases and J by 2 bases, with 15 bases between.